A selection of T cell receptor beta chains follows, all from one sample in a study of healthy donors' naive CD4 and CD8 T cells. TCRdb re-called the reads through MiXCR, storing one row per CDR3 protein. The sample includes around 180,000 distinct CDR3 sequences, nearly 75% of them seen just once. Sequences were obtained from naive CD4+ and CD8+ T cells sorted from blood, pooled from several donors. The source of these receptors is a pool of human donors in good health; the sample pools cells from several healthy donors. CDR3s include the opening cysteine and the closing phenylalanine or tryptophan. D genes are given only for firm matches. Only part of the rows carry a size: once, few, many, or a class if the clone is expanded.

CDR3nt: TGTGCCAGCAGTAACTTGGATGGCTACACCTTC; CDR3aa: CASSNLDGYTF; j_gene: TRBJ1-2; v_gene: TRBV27; d_gene: NA; abundance: NA
CDR3nt: TGCAGCGTTGAACGGGGCGGCGAGCAGTACTTC; CDR3aa: CSVERGGEQYF; j_gene: TRBJ2-7; v_gene: TRBV29-1; d_gene: NA; abundance: NA
CDR3nt: TGTGCCAGTAGAACGACTAGCGGGGGGGCCGCAGATACGCAGTATTTT; CDR3aa: CASRTTSGGAADTQYF; j_gene: TRBJ2-3; v_gene: TRBV19; d_gene: TRBD2; abundance: NA
CDR3nt: TGCAGCGTGGCTGAGTCTTACGAGCAGTACTTC; CDR3aa: CSVAESYEQYF; j_gene: TRBJ2-7; v_gene: TRBV29-1; d_gene: NA; abundance: few
CDR3nt: TGTGCCAGCAGCTCCTTGGGGGTTGAGCAGTACTTC; CDR3aa: CASSSLGVEQYF; j_gene: TRBJ2-7; v_gene: TRBV12-3/TRBV12-4; d_gene: NA; abundance: NA
CDR3nt: TGCAGCGTTATTGCTAACTATGGCTACACCTTC; CDR3aa: CSVIANYGYTF; j_gene: TRBJ1-2; v_gene: TRBV29-1; d_gene: NA; abundance: NA
CDR3nt: TGCAGCGTTGATGGCCTAGCGGGCCAGGGATCCTACGAGCAGTACTTC; CDR3aa: CSVDGLAGQGSYEQYF; j_gene: TRBJ2-7; v_gene: TRBV29-1; d_gene: TRBD2; abundance: NA
CDR3nt: TGCAGCGTTGAAGTTGGCTGGGACTATGGCTACACCTTC; CDR3aa: CSVEVGWDYGYTF; j_gene: TRBJ1-2; v_gene: TRBV29-1; d_gene: NA; abundance: NA
CDR3nt: TGTGCCAGCAGTAATCGAAGGGGAGAGACCCAGTACTTC; CDR3aa: CASSNRRGETQYF; j_gene: TRBJ2-5; v_gene: TRBV6-5; d_gene: NA; abundance: NA
CDR3nt: TGTGCCAGCAGCTTAGAAAGGACAGGCTATGGCTACACCTTC; CDR3aa: CASSLERTGYGYTF; j_gene: TRBJ1-2; v_gene: TRBV7-2; d_gene: TRBD1; abundance: NA
CDR3nt: TGCAGTGCCACCCCGGGACTCCGCTACGAGCAGTACTTC; CDR3aa: CSATPGLRYEQYF; j_gene: TRBJ2-7; v_gene: TRBV20-1; d_gene: NA; abundance: NA
CDR3nt: TGTGCCAGCAGCCAGAGGACTAGCGGGCTCACAGATACGCAGTATTTT; CDR3aa: CASSQRTSGLTDTQYF; j_gene: TRBJ2-3; v_gene: TRBV7-8; d_gene: TRBD2; abundance: NA
CDR3nt: TGCGCCAGCAGCTTGCTGGGGCAGATGAACACTGAAGCTTTCTTT; CDR3aa: CASSLLGQMNTEAFF; j_gene: TRBJ1-1; v_gene: TRBV5-1; d_gene: NA; abundance: once
CDR3nt: TGTGCCAGCAGCGACGACAGGGCTACCACCGGGGAGCTGTTTTTT; CDR3aa: CASSDDRATTGELFF; j_gene: TRBJ2-2; v_gene: TRBV6-2/TRBV6-3; d_gene: TRBD1; abundance: NA
CDR3nt: TGCAGCGTCGCAACCGGGACTAGCTACAATGAGCAGTTCTTC; CDR3aa: CSVATGTSYNEQFF; j_gene: TRBJ2-1; v_gene: TRBV29-1; d_gene: TRBD2; abundance: few
CDR3nt: TGTGCCAGTAGTATAGTTCCTAGCGATGAGCAGTTCTTC; CDR3aa: CASSIVPSDEQFF; j_gene: TRBJ2-1; v_gene: TRBV19; d_gene: NA; abundance: few
CDR3nt: TGTGCCAGCAGCTTGGTATCGAGCAATGAGCAGTTCTTC; CDR3aa: CASSLVSSNEQFF; j_gene: TRBJ2-1; v_gene: TRBV5-6; d_gene: NA; abundance: NA
CDR3nt: TGTGCCAGCAGCTTGTTCGGGACAGTAGACACTGAAGCTTTCTTT; CDR3aa: CASSLFGTVDTEAFF; j_gene: TRBJ1-1; v_gene: TRBV5-4; d_gene: TRBD1; abundance: NA
CDR3nt: TGTGCCAGCAGGAGAAGCCAAGAGACCCAGTACTTC; CDR3aa: CASRRSQETQYF; j_gene: TRBJ2-5; v_gene: TRBV28; d_gene: NA; abundance: few
CDR3nt: TGTGCCAGTAGTACAGGGACAGGAGGGAGCGGCAATCAGCCCCAGCATTTT; CDR3aa: CASSTGTGGSGNQPQHF; j_gene: TRBJ1-5; v_gene: TRBV19; d_gene: TRBD1; abundance: NA
CDR3nt: TGTGCCAGCAGCTTAGGGACAGGGAGCGGGGAGACCCAGTACTTC; CDR3aa: CASSLGTGSGETQYF; j_gene: TRBJ2-5; v_gene: TRBV11-1; d_gene: TRBD1; abundance: NA
CDR3nt: TGTGCCAGCAGTACGTGGAGTGAGGGGATCTACGAGCAGTACTTC; CDR3aa: CASSTWSEGIYEQYF; j_gene: TRBJ2-7; v_gene: TRBV5-6; d_gene: NA; abundance: NA
CDR3nt: TGCAGCGTTGCCGCGGTGAGCACAGATACGCAGTATTTT; CDR3aa: CSVAAVSTDTQYF; j_gene: TRBJ2-3; v_gene: TRBV29-1; d_gene: NA; abundance: NA
CDR3nt: TGTGCCAGTAGTACCGAGGACAGGCCGGGCTATGGCTACACCTTC; CDR3aa: CASSTEDRPGYGYTF; j_gene: TRBJ1-2; v_gene: TRBV19; d_gene: TRBD1; abundance: NA
CDR3nt: TGCAGCGTGGGGGGAGGGGACTACGAGCAGTACTTC; CDR3aa: CSVGGGDYEQYF; j_gene: TRBJ2-7; v_gene: TRBV29-1; d_gene: TRBD2; abundance: NA
CDR3nt: TGTGCCAGTAGTATCGGGGGGTCCACCTACAATGAGCAGTTCTTC; CDR3aa: CASSIGGSTYNEQFF; j_gene: TRBJ2-1; v_gene: TRBV19; d_gene: TRBD2; abundance: NA
CDR3nt: TGCGCCAGTTCTGGGACCGGGACAGGGGGCACCTACGAGCAGTACTTC; CDR3aa: CASSGTGTGGTYEQYF; j_gene: TRBJ2-7; v_gene: TRBV5-1; d_gene: TRBD1; abundance: NA
CDR3nt: TGTGCCAGTCGCAAAGTTCATGGCACTGAAGCTTTCTTT; CDR3aa: CASRKVHGTEAFF; j_gene: TRBJ1-1; v_gene: TRBV19; d_gene: NA; abundance: NA
CDR3nt: TGCAGCGTTTCGGACAGGGGAAAACCAGATACGCAGTATTTT; CDR3aa: CSVSDRGKPDTQYF; j_gene: TRBJ2-3; v_gene: TRBV29-1; d_gene: TRBD1; abundance: NA
CDR3nt: TGTGCCAGCAGCGCCGGGACTAGCTACGAGCAGTACTTC; CDR3aa: CASSAGTSYEQYF; j_gene: TRBJ2-7; v_gene: TRBV6-5; d_gene: TRBD2; abundance: NA
CDR3nt: TGTGCCAGTAAGACGTGGAACACCGGGGAGCTGTTTTTT; CDR3aa: CASKTWNTGELFF; j_gene: TRBJ2-2; v_gene: TRBV19; d_gene: NA; abundance: NA
CDR3nt: TGCAGCGTCGACGGACTAGCGGGGCGCCCCACAGATACGCAGTATTTT; CDR3aa: CSVDGLAGRPTDTQYF; j_gene: TRBJ2-3; v_gene: TRBV29-1; d_gene: TRBD2; abundance: NA